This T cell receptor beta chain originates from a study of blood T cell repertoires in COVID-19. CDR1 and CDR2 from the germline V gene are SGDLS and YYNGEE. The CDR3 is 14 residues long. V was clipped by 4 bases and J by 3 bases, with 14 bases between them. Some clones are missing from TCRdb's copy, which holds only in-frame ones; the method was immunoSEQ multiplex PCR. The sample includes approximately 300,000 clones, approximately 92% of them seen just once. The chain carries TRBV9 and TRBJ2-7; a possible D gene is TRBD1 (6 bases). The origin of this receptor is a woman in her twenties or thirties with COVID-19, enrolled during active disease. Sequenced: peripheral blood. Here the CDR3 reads CASSHNRDGYEQYF. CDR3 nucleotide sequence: TGTGCCAGCAGCCATAACAGGGACGGCTACGAGCAGTACTTC.